The rows below give T cell receptor beta chains drawn from one sample of a study of regulatory T cells in long-lasting Graves disease. TCRdb reprocessed the multiplex PCR reads with MiXCR, giving one entry per CDR3 protein. This sample has over 400,000 distinct CDR3 sequences; 13% to 15% occur once, and the top ten carry approximately 17%. This sample was shared with a second study, whose subject was T cells in Graves' hyperthyroidism and ophthalmopathy.

Sample: peripheral blood mononuclear cells (PBMCs), taken at new diagnosis, from a patient treated with antithyroid drugs. Receptor source: a woman aged 50 to 65 with Graves disease. The CDR3 runs from the conserved cysteine through the conserved F or W. D genes are given only for firm matches. Expanded clones are given a class, and other clones once, few, many or no size at all.

>TRBJ2-5|many|TRBD2|TRBV12-3/TRBV12-4
CASSPRTSGEETQYF
TGTGCCAGCAGTCCCCGGACTAGCGGAGAAGAGACCCAGTACTTC
>TRBJ1-2|many|TRBD1|TRBV24-1
CATSDPLGPPGQGPYGYTF
TGTGCCACCAGTGATCCGTTGGGCCCCCCGGGACAGGGTCCCTATGGCTACACCTTC
>TRBJ2-3|NA|NA|TRBV6-2/TRBV6-3
CASSYWTSGTDTQYF
TGTGCCAGCAGTTATTGGACGTCTGGCACAGATACGCAGTATTTT
>TRBJ2-1|many|NA|TRBV11-2
CASSSVVIEQFF
TGTGCCAGCAGCTCGGTTGTCATTGAGCAGTTCTTC
>TRBJ2-1|few|TRBD1|TRBV7-8
CASSTPPWDRSYNEQFF
TGTGCCAGCAGCACCCCCCCGTGGGACAGATCCTACAATGAGCAGTTCTTC
>TRBJ2-2|many|NA|TRBV28
CASSFGSVPAGELFF
TGTGCCAGCAGTTTTGGTAGCGTTCCCGCCGGGGAGCTGTTTTTT
>TRBJ1-1|many|NA|TRBV12-3/TRBV12-4
CASRGGMNTEAFF
TGTGCCAGCAGAGGAGGTATGAACACTGAAGCTTTCTTT
>TRBJ2-1|many|TRBD1|TRBV11-2
CASSLDRDNEQFF
TGTGCCAGCAGCCTGGACAGGGACAATGAGCAGTTCTTC
>TRBJ1-2|NA|NA|TRBV2
CASIQLSSRNYGYTF
TGTGCCAGCATCCAGCTATCATCTCGTAACTATGGCTACACCTTC
>TRBJ2-1|NA|TRBD2|TRBV27
CASSFGTSGTREQFF
TGTGCCAGCAGTTTTGGGACTAGCGGTACCAGGGAGCAGTTCTTC
>TRBJ1-2|NA|NA|TRBV20-1
CSAPKTGANGYTF
TGCAGTGCCCCGAAAACGGGCGCAAATGGCTACACCTTC
>TRBJ1-4|once|NA|TRBV28
CASSLNNGATNEKLFF
TGTGCCAGCAGTCTAAATAACGGGGCAACTAATGAAAAACTGTTTTTT
>TRBJ2-1|many|NA|TRBV13
CASSVTRTIYNEQFF
TGTGCCAGCAGCGTAACTAGGACAATCTACAATGAGCAGTTCTTC
>TRBJ1-1|NA|NA|TRBV5-4
CASSSMGRAPNTEAFF
TGTGCCAGCAGCTCTATGGGGAGGGCACCGAACACTGAAGCTTTCTTT
>TRBJ1-1|many|NA|TRBV3-1
CASSQNTLNTEAFF
TGTGCCAGCAGCCAAAATACACTGAACACTGAAGCTTTCTTT
>TRBJ1-2|NA|NA|TRBV5-1
CTSTGTYTNYGYTF
TGCACCAGCACCGGGACATATACTAACTATGGCTACACCTTC
>TRBJ2-6|many|NA|TRBV18
CASSPSRALGANVLTF
TGTGCCAGCTCACCCTCCCGGGCGCTAGGGGCCAACGTCCTGACTTTC
>TRBJ1-5|few|NA|TRBV7-2
CASSLQEIQPQHF
TGTGCCAGCAGCTTACAAGAAATCCAGCCCCAGCATTTT
>TRBJ2-5|many|TRBD2|TRBV5-4
CASSLIGRLETQYF
TGTGCCAGCAGCTTAATCGGGAGGTTGGAGACCCAGTACTTC
>TRBJ1-5|many|NA|TRBV12-3/TRBV12-4
CASSPYRGETNQPQHF
TGTGCCAGCAGCCCATATCGCGGCGAGACCAATCAGCCCCAGCATTTT
>TRBJ2-3|many|TRBD2|TRBV9
CASSVGTIVDTQYF
TGTGCCAGCAGCGTCGGGACTATCGTAGATACGCAGTATTTT
>TRBJ1-1|NA|NA|TRBV5-5
CASSLPTGHTEAFF
TGTGCCAGCAGCTTGCCGACAGGTCACACTGAAGCTTTCTTT
>TRBJ2-3|NA|TRBD2|TRBV20-1
CSADPGASGSTDTQYF
TGCAGTGCTGACCCCGGGGCTAGCGGGAGCACAGATACGCAGTATTTT
>TRBJ2-1|NA|NA|TRBV6-1
CASTIQSSYNEQFF
TGTGCCAGCACCATACAAAGCTCCTACAATGAGCAGTTCTTC
>TRBJ2-1|few|TRBD2|TRBV10-3
CAIMTSGNDEQFF
TGTGCCATCATGACTAGCGGGAATGATGAGCAGTTCTTC
>TRBJ1-3|many|NA|TRBV12-3/TRBV12-4
CASSSTSDSGNTIYF
TGTGCCAGCAGTTCGACCTCGGACTCTGGAAACACCATATATTTT
>TRBJ2-5|many|TRBD2|TRBV7-3
CASSLGLAGGPPETQYF
TGTGCCAGCAGCTTGGGACTAGCGGGAGGGCCTCCAGAGACCCAGTACTTC
>TRBJ1-5|NA|TRBD1|TRBV10-3
CATTGEVGNQPQHF
TGTGCCACCACAGGGGAAGTAGGCAATCAGCCCCAGCATTTT
>TRBJ2-1|NA|NA|TRBV10-3
CACRTGADNEQFF
TGTGCTTGTAGGACGGGGGCCGACAATGAGCAGTTCTTC
>TRBJ2-3|NA|TRBD1|TRBV27
CASSTTGGYTQYF
TGTGCCAGCAGTACCACAGGGGGCTATACGCAGTATTTT
>TRBJ1-3|many|NA|TRBV10-3
CAISLQGGAGNTIYF
TGTGCCATTAGTCTACAGGGAGGTGCTGGAAACACCATATATTTT
>TRBJ2-7|many|NA|TRBV5-1
CASSFDSVQYF
TGCGCCAGCAGCTTTGATAGCGTGCAGTACTTC
>TRBJ2-1|many|NA|TRBV11-2
CASSSPGAVSPYNEQFF
TGTGCCAGCAGCTCCCCCGGGGCGGTGTCGCCCTACAATGAGCAGTTCTTC
>TRBJ1-6|many|NA|TRBV2
CASSELEQGSPLHF
TGTGCCAGCAGTGAATTAGAGCAGGGTTCACCCCTCCACTTT
>TRBJ2-5|few|NA|TRBV5-1
CASSLEAGVVETQYF
TGCGCCAGCAGCTTGGAGGCAGGGGTGGTAGAGACCCAGTACTTC
>TRBJ2-1|many|NA|TRBV10-3
CAISEIANNEQFF
TGTGCCATCAGTGAAATTGCTAACAATGAGCAGTTCTTC
>TRBJ2-4|many|NA|TRBV27
CASSSFSLNIQYF
TGTGCCAGCAGTTCCTTCAGTTTAAACATTCAGTACTTC
>TRBJ1-1|many|NA|TRBV2
CASKDSDMNTEAFF
TGTGCCAGCAAGGACTCCGACATGAACACTGAAGCTTTCTTT
>TRBJ2-1|many|NA|TRBV10-3
CAISVLGLEDNEQFF
TGTGCCATCAGTGTCTTGGGACTGGAAGACAATGAGCAGTTCTTC
>TRBJ1-2|NA|NA|TRBV30
CAWSVLSQGRLGYGYTF
TGTGCCTGGAGTGTACTGTCCCAGGGGCGTTTGGGGTATGGCTACACCTTC
>TRBJ2-1|medium-sized|NA|TRBV7-9
CASSVDEQFF
TGTGCCAGCAGCGTCGATGAGCAGTTCTTC
>TRBJ1-5|many|NA|TRBV12-3/TRBV12-4
CASTYRANQPQHF
TGTGCCAGCACCTACAGGGCCAATCAGCCCCAGCATTTT